This is a list of T cell receptor beta chains from one sample in a study of T cells in Graves' hyperthyroidism and ophthalmopathy. TCRdb re-called the multiplex PCR reads with MiXCR, one entry per CDR3 protein. Among under 750,000 distinct CDR3 sequences listed, roughly a sixth were seen once. The specimen was blood. These receptors all come from a woman aged 45 to 65 with Graves' hyperthyroidism that later progressed to Graves' ophthalmopathy. CDR3s include the opening cysteine and the closing phenylalanine or tryptophan. The listing skips clone size in some rows; elsewhere it reads once, few, many or a size class.

TRBV5-1	TRBJ2-4	many	CASSSGQLDIQYF
TRBV7-3	TRBJ2-5	few	CASSSAGLPQETQYF
TRBV10-3	TRBJ2-7	many	CAISDRASGGADLPYEQYF
TRBV5-6	TRBJ2-7	few	CASSLGPDASPYEQYF
TRBV14	TRBJ1-3	.	CASRASGSSGNTIYF
TRBV12-3/TRBV12-4	TRBJ2-7	few	CASSLEQGLGEQYF
TRBV6-2/TRBV6-3	TRBJ2-3	many	CASSYHKLAGVEDTQYF
TRBV6-4	TRBJ1-1	.	CASRRTDGNTEAFF
TRBV19	TRBJ2-1	.	CASSIGTDFYNEQFF
TRBV9	TRBJ2-1	many	CASSVGGNSYNEQFF
TRBV20-1	TRBJ2-7	.	CSARDGTGPQYF
TRBV6-5	TRBJ1-6	many	CASSYSGDTLHF
TRBV4-1	TRBJ2-1	.	CASSQDRAGAYNEQFF
TRBV15	TRBJ1-4	.	CATSSPTGYEKLFF
TRBV5-1	TRBJ1-1	many	CASSPGTSNTEAFF
TRBV6-1	TRBJ2-4	few	CASSDTGLLDPQYF
TRBV6-1	TRBJ2-5	many	CASSGEGRGETQYF
TRBV7-9	TRBJ2-5	many	CASSTNREGQETQYF
TRBV9	TRBJ2-5	.	CASSSTPAGTYQETQYF
TRBV6-5	TRBJ1-2	many	CASSYFGDGYTF
TRBV25-1	TRBJ1-1	.	CASSTLDRAKNTEAFF
TRBV20-1	TRBJ2-4	many	CSARDPSGGRGNIQYF
TRBV20-1	TRBJ2-1	.	CSALRTSGIPGDEQFF